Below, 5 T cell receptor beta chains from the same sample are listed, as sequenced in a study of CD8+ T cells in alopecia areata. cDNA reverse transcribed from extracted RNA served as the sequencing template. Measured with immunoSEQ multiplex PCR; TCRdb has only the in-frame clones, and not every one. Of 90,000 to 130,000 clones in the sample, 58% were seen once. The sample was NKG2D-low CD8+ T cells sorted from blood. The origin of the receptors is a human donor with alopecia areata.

The CDR3, as DNA: TGTGCCAGCAGCTTAAGAGGCCTCTACGAGCAGTACTTC. Its translation: CASSLRGLYEQYF. The chain uses TRBV11-3 and TRBJ2-7; D unclear. This CDR3 spans 13 amino acids. Per germline, CDR1 SGHNT and CDR2 YENEEA. Deletions cut 2 bases from V and 3 bases from J, with 8 bases between. The full variable domain, rest sourced from reference TRBV11-3 and TRBJ2-7, is EAGVVQSPRYKIIEKKQPVAFWCNPISGHNTLYWYLQNLGQGPELLIRYENEEAVDDSQLPKDRFSAERLKGVDSTLKIQPAELGDSAVYLCASSLRGLYEQYFGPGTRLTVT.

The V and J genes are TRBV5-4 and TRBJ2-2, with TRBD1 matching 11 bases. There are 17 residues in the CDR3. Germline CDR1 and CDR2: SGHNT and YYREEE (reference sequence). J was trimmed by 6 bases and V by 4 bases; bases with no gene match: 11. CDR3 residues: CASSIPDRGLFAGELFF. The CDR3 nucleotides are TGTGCCAGCAGCATCCCGGACAGGGGGCTGTTCGCCGGGGAGCTGTTTTTT.

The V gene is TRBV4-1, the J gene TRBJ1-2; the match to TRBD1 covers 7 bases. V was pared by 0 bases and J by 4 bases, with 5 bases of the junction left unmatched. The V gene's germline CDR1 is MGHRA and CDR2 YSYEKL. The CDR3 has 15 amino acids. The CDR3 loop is CASSQEAGDSYGYTF. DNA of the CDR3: TGCGCCAGCAGCCAAGAAGCGGGGGACAGCTATGGCTACACCTTC.

CDR3: CASRADSLAKNIQYF. CDR3 nucleotides: TGTGCCAGCAGAGCTGACAGCCTAGCCAAAAACATTCAGTACTTC. V usage is TRBV2 and J usage is TRBJ2-4; possible D gene TRBD1, 5 bases. Germline lookup yields CDR1 SNHLY and CDR2 FYNNEI. This CDR3 has 15 residues. Trimming cost V 6 bases and J 0 bases, with 12 bases left between them.

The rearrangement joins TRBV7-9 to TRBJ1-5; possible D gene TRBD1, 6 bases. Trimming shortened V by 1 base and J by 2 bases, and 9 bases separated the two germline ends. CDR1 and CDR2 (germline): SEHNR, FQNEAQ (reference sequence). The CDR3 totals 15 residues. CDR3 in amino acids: CASSLEGVGNQPQHF. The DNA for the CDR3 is TGTGCCAGCAGCTTAGAGGGGGTCGGCAATCAGCCCCAGCATTTT.